A selection of T cell receptor beta chains follows, all from one sample in a study of T cells after yellow fever vaccination. TCRdb passed the 5' RACE reads through MiXCR, listing each CDR3 protein once. The repertoire consists of roughly 350,000 distinct CDR3 sequences, with about 4% occurring once and the leading ten covering approximately 25%. The input for sequencing was PBMCs, taken 5 days after the yellow fever booster vaccination. These receptors were obtained from a man aged 18 to 35 who received the YFV17D yellow fever vaccine. Each CDR3 is given with its conserved first and last residue. Fields, in order: clone size, D gene, J gene, V gene, CDR3 DNA, CDR3 protein. A D gene is named only where the DNA matches it firmly. Clone size is not always given. Where it is, it says once, few, many or a class for expanded clones.

>.|TRBD1|TRBJ1-2|TRBV29-1
TGCAGCGTCGTCCGGGACAGGTCGAATGGCTACACCTTC
CSVVRDRSNGYTF
>.|.|TRBJ2-2|TRBV12-3/TRBV12-4
TGTGCCAGCAGTTTACTCGGGCCTAACACCGGGGAGCTGTTTTTT
CASSLLGPNTGELFF
>.|.|TRBJ2-1|TRBV7-2
TGTGCCAGCAGCTTGTTCCAGAGGGGTGAGCAGTTCTTC
CASSLFQRGEQFF
>.|.|TRBJ2-7|TRBV7-6
TGTGCCAGCAGCTTAGAACCGGATATCGCCTACGAGCAGTACTTC
CASSLEPDIAYEQYF
>few|.|TRBJ2-1|TRBV13
TGTGCCACCACCTCGGGGCTTCTCAATGAGCAGTTCTTC
CATTSGLLNEQFF
>.|.|TRBJ1-1|TRBV18
TGTGCCAGCTCACCCGCCAGGGTGAACACTGAAGCTTTCTTT
CASSPARVNTEAFF
>many|TRBD2|TRBJ2-2|TRBV5-1
TGCGCCAGCAAACCGGGACTATCGAACACCGGGGAGCTGTTTTTT
CASKPGLSNTGELFF
>many|.|TRBJ2-2|TRBV7-9
TGTGCCAGCAGCTTAAAACGCCGGAACACCGGGGAGCTGTTTTTT
CASSLKRRNTGELFF
>.|.|TRBJ2-5|TRBV23-1
TGCGCCAGCAGTCAATCTAGGGGGAACAGGCAGAATCAAGAGACCCAGTACTTC
CASSQSRGNRQNQETQYF
>.|TRBD1|TRBJ1-1|TRBV5-6
TGTGCCAGCAGGAATTACCGGGACAGGGGAGATTTGGTCACTGAAGCTTTCTTT
CASRNYRDRGDLVTEAFF
>.|.|TRBJ2-5|TRBV25-1
TGTGCCAGCAGTGAATACTCGGCCGAGGGCGGGGAGACCCAGTACTTC
CASSEYSAEGGETQYF
>few|TRBD1|TRBJ1-1|TRBV27
TGTGCCAGCAGTTTTGACAGGGCGAACACTGAAGCTTTCTTT
CASSFDRANTEAFF
>few|.|TRBJ1-2|TRBV7-8
TGTGCCAGCAGCTTAGGAGCCGGGAACAACTATGGCTACACCTTC
CASSLGAGNNYGYTF
>few|TRBD1|TRBJ2-5|TRBV12-3/TRBV12-4
TGTGCCAGCAGACGGGACAGGCACACGGAGACCCAGTACTTC
CASRRDRHTETQYF
>few|.|TRBJ2-5|TRBV24-1
TGTGCCACCAGTGATTTTTACTCAATCAAGCCAGAGACCCAGTACTTC
CATSDFYSIKPETQYF
>few|.|TRBJ2-7|TRBV12-3/TRBV12-4
TGTGCCAGCAGTGGGGGCTTCTACGAGCAGTACTTC
CASSGGFYEQYF
>many|.|TRBJ1-1|TRBV5-1
TGCGCCAGCAGCTTGGAACAGATGAACACTGAAGCTTTCTTT
CASSLEQMNTEAFF
>.|TRBD2|TRBJ2-7|TRBV7-2
TGTGCCAGCAGCTTAGCCGCTAGCGGGGGGGACTACGAGCAGTACTTC
CASSLAASGGDYEQYF
>.|TRBD2|TRBJ2-1|TRBV29-1
TGCAGCGTTGGGTTGGCGGGGGGGAACGATGAGCAGTTCTTC
CSVGLAGGNDEQFF
>few|.|TRBJ1-2|TRBV6-2/TRBV6-3
TGTGCCAGCAGTTACTCGACTCCCGTGGGCTACACCTTC
CASSYSTPVGYTF
>few|.|TRBJ2-3|TRBV6-2/TRBV6-3
TGTGCCAGCTCGACGCTTAACACAGATACGCAGTATTTT
CASSTLNTDTQYF
>few|.|TRBJ1-6|TRBV20-1
TGCAGTGCTAGAAATCTCCGCAGGGCGGGAGGACATTCACCCCTCCACTTT
CSARNLRRAGGHSPLHF
>.|TRBD2|TRBJ2-5|TRBV3-1
TGTGCCAGCAGCCCTAGCGGGCCAAAAGAGACCCAGTACTTC
CASSPSGPKETQYF
>many|.|TRBJ2-3|TRBV6-5
TGTGCCAGCAGTTTCCGATACAGGGTGAGCACAGATACGCAGTATTTT
CASSFRYRVSTDTQYF
>.|.|TRBJ2-3|TRBV6-5
TGTGCCAGCAGTTACACAGGAACGACAGATACGCAGTATTTT
CASSYTGTTDTQYF
>many|.|TRBJ2-6|TRBV5-1
TGCGCCAGCAGCTTGGGAGGCGGTGGGGCCAACGTCCTGACTTTC
CASSLGGGGANVLTF
>.|TRBD2|TRBJ2-5|TRBV29-1
TGCAGCGTTGACGTGGAGCGGGGGGGCCTTGATGAGACCCAGTACTTC
CSVDVERGGLDETQYF
>.|.|TRBJ1-2|TRBV28
TGTGCCAGCAGTTTACGGAGGGGCGGCTACACCTTC
CASSLRRGGYTF
>few|TRBD1|TRBJ2-5|TRBV7-2
TGTGCCAGCAGCGAGGGGCCGGGACAGGGGCTGATCCAGTACTTC
CASSEGPGQGLIQYF
>few|.|TRBJ2-2|TRBV2
TGTGCCAGCGGTAACGACAGGAACACCGGGGAGCTGTTTTTT
CASGNDRNTGELFF
>many|.|TRBJ2-1|TRBV12-3/TRBV12-4
TGTGCCAGCAGTTTAGCGGAGGGGGGTCGCGCCTACAATGAGCAGTTCTTC
CASSLAEGGRAYNEQFF
>.|.|TRBJ1-2|TRBV29-1
TGCAGCGGGGAAACTCAGGGCTATGGCTACACCTTC
CSGETQGYGYTF
>.|.|TRBJ1-2|TRBV12-3/TRBV12-4
TGTGCCAGCAGTTTAGGGGGTAGCTACACCTTC
CASSLGGSYTF
>.|TRBD1|TRBJ1-3|TRBV5-1
TGCGCCAGCAGCTGGGAACAGGGGTCAAACACCATATATTTT
CASSWEQGSNTIYF
>many|.|TRBJ2-1|TRBV5-6
TGTGCCAGCAGCGTCGCCCCGGCGGAGCAGTTCTTC
CASSVAPAEQFF
>.|TRBD1|TRBJ2-4|TRBV6-2/TRBV6-3
TGTGCCAGCAGGACAGGGTGGGAAAACATTCAGTACTTC
CASRTGWENIQYF
>many|.|TRBJ1-5|TRBV10-3
TGTGCCATCAGTGAGTCAGGGGGGCCAGGTCAGCCCCAGCATTTT
CAISESGGPGQPQHF
>.|TRBD1|TRBJ1-1|TRBV5-1
TGCGCCAGCAGCCGTAGACAGGGGGCTGATCTGAACACTGAAGCTTTCTTT
CASSRRQGADLNTEAFF
>.|TRBD2|TRBJ2-5|TRBV7-9
TGTGCCAGCAGCGGCCGACTAGCCGCCCTTACGGAGACCCAGTACTTC
CASSGRLAALTETQYF
>.|.|TRBJ2-3|TRBV15
TGTGCCACCAGCAGAGTTCAGGGGCGCGGGTTGACAGATACGCAGTATTTT
CATSRVQGRGLTDTQYF
>few|.|TRBJ2-3|TRBV21-1
TGTGCCAGCAGCATAGGAGACACCAGCACAGATACGCAGTATTTT
CASSIGDTSTDTQYF
>few|TRBD1|TRBJ1-1|TRBV5-6
TGTGCCAGCAGCTGGGACAGGTGGAACACTGAAGCTTTCTTT
CASSWDRWNTEAFF
>many|.|TRBJ1-5|TRBV11-2
TGTGCCAGCAGCTCCGACGGGTTTCAGCCCCAGCATTTT
CASSSDGFQPQHF
>.|.|TRBJ2-6|TRBV12-3/TRBV12-4
TGTGCCAGCAGTTCCCGGGCCAACGTCCTGACTTTC
CASSSRANVLTF
>few|.|TRBJ2-1|TRBV6-2/TRBV6-3
TGTGCCAGCAGTTACGAAAGTGGGCTGGAGCAGTTCTTC
CASSYESGLEQFF
>many|.|TRBJ1-4|TRBV5-1
TGCGCCAGCAGCTTGAGGCCGGTGGCAACTAATGAAAAACTGTTTTTT
CASSLRPVATNEKLFF
>many|.|TRBJ2-7|TRBV4-3
TGCGCCAGCAGCCAGGGGGTTGCCACCTACGAGCAGTACTTC
CASSQGVATYEQYF
>many|.|TRBJ1-5|TRBV6-1
TGTGCCAGCACCATGCGGGATAGCAATCAGCCCCAGCATTTT
CASTMRDSNQPQHF
>.|.|TRBJ1-2|TRBV6-5
TGTGCCAGCAGTTACGAGGGGCAGAGGACTGGCTACACCTTC
CASSYEGQRTGYTF
>.|TRBD1|TRBJ2-7|TRBV6-6
TGTGCCAGCAGTTACACGGGACAGGGGGCTCTCGAGCAGTACTTC
CASSYTGQGALEQYF
>many|.|TRBJ2-5|TRBV7-2
TGTGCCAGCAGCTTAAGGAGGACTACCCAAGAGACCCAGTACTTC
CASSLRRTTQETQYF
>few|.|TRBJ2-2|TRBV4-1
TGCGCCAGCAGCCAAGAAGGGGGTTGGGTTTTTCCCGGGGAGCTGTTTTTT
CASSQEGGWVFPGELFF
>many|.|TRBJ2-7|TRBV6-2/TRBV6-3
TGTGCCAGCAGAGTCACCGGCTCTGGCGAGCAGTACTTC
CASRVTGSGEQYF
>many|.|TRBJ2-1|TRBV3-1
TGTGCCAGCAGCCAGGGGACAGCGGGTTACAATGAGCAGTTCTTC
CASSQGTAGYNEQFF